This T cell receptor (beta chain) is from a study of cytomegalovirus exposure and HLA in healthy donors. Clones were read by immunoSEQ multiplex PCR, and TCRdb kept only the in-frame ones, dropping some. This sample has around 200,000 clones; around 81% occur once, and the top ten carry approximately 3%. General study results and limits: The authors listed 180 or so TCR beta chains as cytomegalovirus-associated.

CDR3 length: 15 residues. V shed 2 bases and J shed 1 base, with 12 bases lying between them. Per the germline V gene, CDR1 is SGDLS and CDR2 is YYNGEE. On this clone itself: What it binds is unknown.

The specimen was PBMCs. This receptor was identified in a woman under 30 in good health and CMV-seropositive. The genes are TRBV9 and TRBJ1-1; D not certain. The CDR3 sequence is CASSVYEGANTEAFF. Here the CDR3 DNA reads TGTGCCAGCAGCGTGTACGAGGGCGCGAACACTGAAGCTTTCTTT.